The 6 T cell receptor beta chains below come from one sample, sequenced in a study of blood T cells in healthy people across ages (dated by TCRdb to between 2014 and 2017). Receptor libraries were prepared by 5' RACE. The run used an Illumina HiSeq 2500. The second PCR ran for roughly 7 to 12 cycles and used a J-beta primer mix along with a sample-barcoded 5' primer. Starting from the raw public reads, TCRdb applied fastp trimming at Q25, assembled clones with MiXCR and retained in-frame beta chains. CDR3 protein sequences are deduplicated, and each keeps its most common genes and DNA. The sample table contains roughly 1,100,000 distinct CDR3 sequences; only one count was recorded for 20% to 25% of them. The top ten clones comprise less than 0.75% of the sample. These sequences were also reported in another study, on T cells of mothers and their children.

Sample: blood. Receptors were obtained from a girl aged 2-9 years in good health.

V and J are TRBV24-1 and TRBJ1-1; D is uncertain. V was pared by 0 bases and J by 1 base, with 5 bases between. Per germline, CDR1 KGHDR and CDR2 SFDVKD. The CDR3 length is 14 residues. CDR3 nucleotides: TGTGCCACCAGTGATTTGGGGCAGAACACTGAAGCTTTCTTT. It specifies CATSDLGQNTEAFF.

This clonotype showed up just a few times. The rearrangement links TRBV28 to TRBJ2-1; the match to TRBD2 covers 11 bases. The CDR3 is made up of 15 amino acids. Unmatched junction bases numbered 7, after V lost 7 bases and J lost 5 bases. Germline V gene data show CDR1 as MDHEN and CDR2 as SYDVKM. The CDR3, as DNA: TGTGCCAGCAATATCGCGGGACTAGCGGACAATGAGCAGTTCTTC. Encoded protein: CASNIAGLADNEQFF.

This clonotype was detected a few times. This chain connects TRBV7-9 to TRBJ1-2; a possible D gene is TRBD1 (6 bases). Germline lookup yields CDR1 SEHNR and CDR2 FQNEAQ (reference sequence). Trimming left V 1 base short and J 4 bases short, with 13 bases between. The CDR3 consists of 15 residues. For the CDR3, the DNA is TGTGCCAGCAGCTTAGAGCCTTCGACAGGCTATGGCTACACCTTC. Its protein product is CASSLEPSTGYGYTF.

This clonotype was observed a few times. The chain uses TRBV11-2 and TRBJ2-3, with unresolved D. The V end lost 2 bases, the J end lost 2 bases, and 11 bases lay between the germline ends. The germline V gene has CDR1 SGHAT and CDR2 FQNNGV. The CDR3 runs 15 residues. This CDR3 is CASSLLPSVTDTQYF. The CDR3 coding sequence is TGTGCCAGCAGCTTATTGCCGTCTGTCACAGATACGCAGTATTTT.

The sample holds a few counts of this clonotype. The chain combines TRBV20-1 with TRBJ2-5; maybe TRBD1 (5 bases). This CDR3 spans 12 amino acids. V was cut by 3 bases and J by 3 bases, with 8 bases left in between. CDR1 is DFQATT, CDR2 SNEGSKA, per germline (reference sequence). For the CDR3, the DNA is TGCAGTGCTAGCGAGACAGAAGAGACCCAGTACTTC. Its protein product is CSASETEETQYF.

This clonotype was counted a few times. CDR3 sequence reads: CSARDLTGVHTEAFF. The CDR3 coding sequence is TGCAGTGCTAGAGATTTGACAGGGGTGCACACTGAAGCTTTCTTT. The chain couples TRBV20-1 to TRBJ1-1, with 8 nucleotides matching TRBD1. The germline gives CDR1 DFQATT, CDR2 SNEGSKA (reference sequence). With 0 bases clipped from V and 3 bases from J, the junction kept 6 bases outside the gene matches. The CDR3 is made up of 15 amino acids.